Presented here are 8 T cell receptor beta chains from one specimen sequenced in a study of T cell responses to AZD1222 COVID-19 vaccine. Measured with immunoSEQ multiplex PCR; TCRdb has only the in-frame clones, and not every one. The data hold under 110,000 clones, with roughly 86% observed a single time. Sequencing used peripheral blood, obtained on day 0 of AZD1222 vaccination. The source is an adult in good health.

This chain joins TRBV6-5 and TRBJ1-1, with D possibly TRBD1 on 6 matching bases. CDR3 length: 13 residues. Germline V lookup: CDR1 MNHEY, CDR2 SVGAGI. With 4 bases removed from V and 5 bases from J, the gap between germline ends came to 11 bases. The CDR3 DNA reads as TGTGCCAGCAGTTCAGGGGCGATGACTGAAGCTTTCTTT. It specifies CASSSGAMTEAFF.

The V and J genes are TRBV11-3 and TRBJ2-1; unclear D gene. Germline CDR1 reads SGHNT; CDR2 reads YENEEA. Deletions cut 5 bases from V and 9 bases from J, with 14 bases between. The CDR3 is 13 amino acids. For the CDR3, the DNA is TGTGCCAGCAGCACGGGCCCGACGGGTGAGCAGTTCTTC. The encoded protein is CASSTGPTGEQFF. The full variable domain, its missing parts supplied by reference TRBV11-3 and TRBJ2-1, is EAGVVQSPRYKIIEKKQPVAFWCNPISGHNTLYWYLQNLGQGPELLIRYENEEAVDDSQLPKDRFSAERLKGVDSTLKIQPAELGDSAVYLCASSTGPTGEQFFGPGTRLTVL.

The rearrangement uses TRBV19 and TRBJ2-6, with D tentatively TRBD1 (5 bases). Germline values: CDR1 LNHDA, CDR2 SQIVND (reference sequence). The CDR3 consists of 14 residues. Trimming pared 7 bases from V and 2 bases from J, leaving 9 bases between. The CDR3 nucleotides read TGTGCCAGTATTCTGGGGCCTGGGGCCAACGTCCTGACTTTC. Its translation: CASILGPGANVLTF.

This chain links TRBV30 with TRBJ1-1; 7 bases agree with TRBD1. The CDR3 covers 15 residues. Germline CDR1 GTSNPN, CDR2 SVGIG (reference sequence). Trimming at V came to 3 bases and at J to 2 bases, leaving 9 bases not matched to a gene. The CDR3 reads CAWRSRTGANTEAFF. The DNA of the CDR3 is TGTGCCTGGAGATCGCGGACAGGAGCCAACACTGAAGCTTTCTTT.

This sequence joins TRBV10-3 and TRBJ2-1, with 12 bases aligning to TRBD2. Germline V gene sequence: CDR1 ENHRY, CDR2 SYGVKD. Trimming cost V 2 bases and J 2 bases; bases outside gene matches: 4. This CDR3 is built from 17 residues. The CDR3, as DNA: TGTGCCATCAGTGAGGAACTAGCGGGAGGCACCTACAATGAGCAGTTCTTC. Protein product: CAISEELAGGTYNEQFF.

The chain has TRBV7-9 and TRBJ1-5; TRBD1 matches 11 bases. Looked up from germline, CDR1 is SEHNR and CDR2 is FQNEAQ (reference sequence). V dropped 3 bases and J dropped 1; count of bases not matched to a gene: 11. The CDR3 consists of 19 residues. The CDR3 nucleotides are TGTGCCAGCAGCTTTATCCGGGACAGGGGGGGATCAAGCAATCAGCCCCAGCATTTT. Its translation: CASSFIRDRGGSSNQPQHF.

The V and J genes are TRBV15 and TRBJ2-7; 8 bases map to TRBD1. The germline gives CDR1 LNHNV, CDR2 YYDKDF (reference sequence). Trimming removed 4 bases from V and 7 bases from J; junction bases left unmatched: 15. The CDR3 spans 16 residues. The CDR3 DNA follows: TGTGCCACCAGCATTGGACAGGGCCCAAGGTCGGAGGAGCAGTACTTC. This sequence encodes CATSIGQGPRSEEQYF. Based on the CDR3 plus reference TRBV15 and TRBJ2-7, the full variable domain is DAMVIQNPRYQVTQFGKPVTLSCSQTLNHNVMYWYQQKSSQAPKLLFHYYDKDFNNEADTPDNFQSRRPNTSFCFLDIRSPGLGDTAMYLCATSIGQGPRSEEQYFGPGTRLTVT.

The chain links TRBV7-2 to TRBJ2-3; 10 bases are a match to TRBD1. This CDR3 is built from 14 residues. From germline, CDR1 is SGHTA and CDR2 FQGNSA. Trimming at V came to 8 bases and at J to 5 bases, leaving 7 bases not matched to a gene. Here the CDR3 reads CASRTGGSRDTQYF. Here the CDR3 DNA reads TGTGCCAGCCGGACAGGGGGTTCTAGAGATACGCAGTATTTT.